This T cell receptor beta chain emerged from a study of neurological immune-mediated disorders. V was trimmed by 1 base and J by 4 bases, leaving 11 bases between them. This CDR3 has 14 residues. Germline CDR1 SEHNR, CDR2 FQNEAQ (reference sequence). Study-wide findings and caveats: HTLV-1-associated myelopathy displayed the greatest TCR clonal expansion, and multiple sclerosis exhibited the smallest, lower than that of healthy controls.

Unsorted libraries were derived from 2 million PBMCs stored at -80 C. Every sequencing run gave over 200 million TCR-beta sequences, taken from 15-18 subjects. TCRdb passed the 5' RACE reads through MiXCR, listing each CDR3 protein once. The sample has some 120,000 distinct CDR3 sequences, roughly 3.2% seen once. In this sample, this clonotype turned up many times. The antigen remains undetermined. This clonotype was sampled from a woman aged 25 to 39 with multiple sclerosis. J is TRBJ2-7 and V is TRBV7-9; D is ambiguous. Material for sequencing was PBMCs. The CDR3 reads CASSLVSSGYEQYF. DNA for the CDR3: TGTGCCAGCAGCTTAGTCAGCTCCGGGTACGAGCAGTACTTC.